The entry that follows covers one T cell receptor (beta chain) sequence. Specified time point: pre-sensitization, week 0. Treatment denoted: therapeutic diphenylcyclopropenone sensitization with weekly scalp DPC. The CDR3 runs to 13 residues. Germline V gives CDR1 SQVTM, CDR2 ANQGSEA. The V gene lost 4 bases and the J gene lost 2 bases, with 8 bases spanning the gap. The data belong to a study of human T cells and chemical hapten exposure. TCRdb recomputed calls from the RACE reads with MiXCR, one row per CDR3 protein. The sample lists about 350,000 distinct CDR3 sequences, approximately 5% occurring once.

The input for sequencing was whole blood, taken in connection with sensitization to the hapten diphenylcyclopropenone (DPC). The sequence came from a woman aged 18-30 years with alopecia areata. Some clones in this sample may be carry-over from other donors' samples. The V gene is TRBV29-1, the J gene TRBJ1-4, with D perhaps TRBD1 (5 bases). The CDR3 DNA follows: TGCAGCGTTGTCAGGGCCACTAATGAAAAACTGTTTTTT. This sequence encodes CSVVRATNEKLFF.